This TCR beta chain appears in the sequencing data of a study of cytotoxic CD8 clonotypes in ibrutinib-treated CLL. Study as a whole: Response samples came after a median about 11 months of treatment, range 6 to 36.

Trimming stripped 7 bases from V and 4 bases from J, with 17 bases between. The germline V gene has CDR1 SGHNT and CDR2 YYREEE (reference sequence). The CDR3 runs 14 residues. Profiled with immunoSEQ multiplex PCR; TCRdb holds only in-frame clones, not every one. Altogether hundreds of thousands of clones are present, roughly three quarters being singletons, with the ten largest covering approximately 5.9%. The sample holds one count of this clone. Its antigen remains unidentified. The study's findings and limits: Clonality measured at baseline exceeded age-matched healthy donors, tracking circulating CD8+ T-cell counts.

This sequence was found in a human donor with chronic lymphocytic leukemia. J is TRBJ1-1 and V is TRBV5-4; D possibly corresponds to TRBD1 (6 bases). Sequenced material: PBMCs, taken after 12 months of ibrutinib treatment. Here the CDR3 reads CASGVSGTLTEAFF. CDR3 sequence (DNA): TGTGCCAGCGGTGTGTCCGGGACACTCACTGAAGCTTTCTTT.